Shown below are 25 T cell receptor beta chains from a single sample sequenced in a study of blood T cell repertoires in COVID-19. Measured with immunoSEQ multiplex PCR; TCRdb has only the in-frame clones, and not every one. The table records 220,000 or so clones, roughly 83% of them present only once. The source material was PBMCs or T cells enriched from blood (not recorded which). All receptors derive from a middle-aged woman with acute COVID-19.

This chain uses TRBV28 with TRBJ2-3; D may be TRBD2 (5 bases). V was pared by 4 bases and J by 1 base, with 12 bases between. This CDR3 is built from 15 residues. Germline loops: CDR1 MDHEN, CDR2 SYDVKM. The CDR3 here is CASSSEERGTDTQYF. The CDR3 DNA is TGTGCCAGCAGTTCCGAGGAGAGGGGCACAGATACGCAGTATTTT.

The chain employs TRBV7-2 and TRBJ1-6; 7 bases line up with TRBD1. Germline V CDR1 and CDR2: SGHTA, FQGNSA. The trim removed 3 bases at V and 14 bases at J, leaving 22 bases unmatched. This CDR3 has 18 amino acids. This CDR3 is CASSLRTLTGDGRGALHF. Here the CDR3 DNA reads TGTGCCAGCAGCTTGCGCACGCTTACAGGGGACGGTAGAGGGGCCCTCCACTTT.

The chain employs TRBV19 and TRBJ1-2, with D tentatively TRBD1 (5 bases). This CDR3 is built from 12 residues. V lost 8 bases to trimming and J lost 4 bases, with 11 bases between them. Germline values: CDR1 LNHDA, CDR2 SQIVND (reference sequence). The CDR3 is CASSDISYGYTF. The CDR3 DNA sequence: TGTGCCAGTTCGGACATTTCCTATGGCTACACCTTC.

The genes are TRBV4-1 and TRBJ1-1, with D unresolved. This CDR3 has 15 amino acids. In germline, CDR1 is MGHRA, CDR2 YSYEKL. The V end lost 0 bases, the J end lost 0 bases, and 8 bases lay between the germline ends. CDR3 region: CASSQEWQLNTEAFF. DNA of the CDR3: TGCGCCAGCAGCCAAGAATGGCAGTTGAACACTGAAGCTTTCTTT.

The chain has TRBV14 and TRBJ1-1, with D perhaps TRBD1 (5 bases). This CDR3 has 16 residues. In germline, CDR1 is SGHDN, CDR2 FVKESK. Trimming cost V 1 base and J 1 base, with 13 bases left between them. The CDR3 DNA reads as TGTGCCAGCAGCCAAGTTGGGCGGGGACCGAACACTGAAGCTTTCTTT. Its translation is CASSQVGRGPNTEAFF.

The chain is built from TRBV5-5 and TRBJ1-1; 9 bases fit TRBD1. Germline-derived CDR1 and CDR2 are SGHKS and YYEKEE (reference sequence). Trimming at V came to 0 bases and at J to 8 bases, leaving 5 bases not matched to a gene. This CDR3 is 14 amino acids long. CDR3 protein: CASSLGGQGLEAFF. The CDR3 region has the DNA TGTGCCAGCAGCTTGGGGGGACAGGGACTGGAAGCTTTCTTT. The full variable domain, rest sourced from reference TRBV5-5 and TRBJ1-1, is DAGVTQSPTHLIKTRGQQVTLRCSPISGHKSVSWYQQVLGQGPQFIFQYYEKEERGRGNFPDRFSARQFPNYSSELNVNALLLGDSALYLCASSLGGQGLEAFFGQGTRLTVV.

The chain has TRBV6-5 and TRBJ1-6; 9 bases are a match to TRBD1. V dropped 5 bases and J dropped 8; count of bases not matched to a gene: 1. This CDR3 contains 13 residues. Germline lookup yields CDR1 MNHEY and CDR2 SVGAGI. The CDR3 DNA reads TGTGCCAGCAGTCGGACAGGGGATTCACCCCTCCACTTT. Its translation: CASSRTGDSPLHF.

The V gene is TRBV30, the J gene TRBJ1-6, with D perhaps TRBD1 (6 bases). CDR1 and CDR2 (germline): GTSNPN, SVGIG (reference sequence). V was shortened by 0 bases and J by 7 bases, with 10 bases between the two germline ends. This CDR3 has 14 amino acids. As DNA, the CDR3 is TGTGCCTGGAGTGTCGGGACACCCAATTCACCCCTCCACTTT. This sequence encodes CAWSVGTPNSPLHF. Supplemented by reference TRBV30 and TRBJ1-6, the full variable domain reads SQTIHQWPATLVQPVGSPLSLECTVEGTSNPNLYWYRQAAGRGLQLLFYSVGIGQISSEVPQNLSASRPQDRQFILSSKKLLLSDSGFYLCAWSVGTPNSPLHFGNGTRLTVT.

J is TRBJ2-5 and V is TRBV6-6, with 8 bases matching TRBD1. V gave up 2 bases and J gave up 5 bases; unmatched junction bases: 4. Germline CDR1 reads MNHNY; CDR2 reads SVGAGI (reference sequence). The CDR3 has 14 amino acids. CDR3 amino acids: CASSYQTGVETQYF. In DNA, the CDR3 is TGTGCCAGCAGTTACCAGACAGGGGTGGAGACCCAGTACTTC.

The chain employs TRBV19 and TRBJ1-5, with TRBD1 matching over 7 bases. The CDR3 extends over 13 amino acids. V trimming: 4 bases; J trimming: 9 bases; junction bases outside the gene matches: 6. Germline-derived CDR1 and CDR2 are LNHDA and SQIVND (reference sequence). CDR3 loop: CASSKQGIGPQHF. In DNA, the CDR3 is TGTGCCAGTAGTAAACAGGGGATCGGGCCCCAGCATTTT.

This rearrangement joins TRBV30 to TRBJ2-7, with 9 nucleotides matching TRBD1. Per the germline V gene, CDR1 is GTSNPN and CDR2 is SVGIG (reference sequence). CDR3 size: 14 residues. V was pared by 3 bases and J by 1 base, with 4 bases of the junction left unmatched. This chain's CDR3 is CAWRGTGRSYEQYF. As DNA, the CDR3 is TGTGCCTGGAGGGGGACAGGGAGGTCCTACGAGCAGTACTTC.

This chain connects TRBV3-1 (or the pseudogene TRBV3-2) to TRBJ1-5; D not certain. V shed 0 bases and J shed 0 bases, with 6 bases lying between them. Per germline, CDR1 LGHDT and CDR2 YNNKEL (reference sequence). The CDR3 has 15 residues. The CDR3 DNA reads as TGTGCCAGCAGCCAAGATACCGGTAGCAATCAGCCCCAGCATTTT. It codes for CASSQDTGSNQPQHF.

V and J are TRBV27 and TRBJ2-1; 13 bases agree with TRBD2. The CDR3 runs 17 residues. Losses at the gene ends were 4 bases for V and 6 bases for J; bases not matched to a gene: 9. CDR1 is MNHEY and CDR2 is SMNVEV in the germline V gene (reference sequence). The CDR3 DNA is TGTGCCAGCAGTTCACTAGCGGGAGGGTTCGATCCCAATGAGCAGTTCTTC. This translates into CASSSLAGGFDPNEQFF.

This clone occurred once. The CDR3 here is CASSSGGQDYGYTF. CDR3 coding DNA: TGTGCCAGCAGCTCGGGGGGACAGGACTATGGCTACACCTTC. The V call is TRBV5-4, the J call TRBJ1-2; 8 bases match TRBD1. J lost 3 bases, V lost 3 bases, and 4 bases had no gene match. Germline values: CDR1 SGHNT, CDR2 YYREEE (reference sequence). The CDR3 runs 14 residues.

The chain joins TRBV5-1 to TRBJ1-3; TRBD1 aligns across 8 bases. With 4 bases clipped from V and 4 bases from J, the junction kept 4 bases outside the gene matches. Germline V lookup: CDR1 SGHRS, CDR2 YFSETQ. The CDR3 spans 14 residues. The CDR3: CASSPQGAGNTIYF. As DNA, the CDR3 is TGCGCCAGCAGCCCCCAGGGGGCGGGAAACACCATATATTTT.

This clone occurred a few times. The J gene is TRBJ2-1, the V gene TRBV6-5; D not resolved. The CDR3 has 14 amino acids. V lost 2 bases to trimming and J lost 8 bases, with 13 bases between them. Germline values: CDR1 MNHEY, CDR2 SVGAGI. The DNA for the CDR3 is TGTGCCAGCAGTTACAGAGCTCCGTTCGATGAGCAGTTCTTC. It yields the protein CASSYRAPFDEQFF.

This rearrangement joins TRBV21-1 to TRBJ2-2; the D call of TRBD2 is as the table states it, not checked on the DNA. TRBV21-1 is designated a pseudogene. This CDR3 spans 17 amino acids. The CDR3 region has the DNA TGTGCCAGCAGCAAAGTGGCCCCGAGGTACAACACCGGGGAGCTGTTTTTT. It is translated as CASSKVAPRYNTGELFF.

The chain links TRBV6-5 to TRBJ1-6, with D perhaps TRBD1 (6 bases). V lost 5 bases, J lost 5 bases, and 10 bases lay in between. The CDR3 runs 14 residues. Germline V gene lookup returns CDR1 MNHEY and CDR2 SVGAGI. CDR3 protein: CASSLRTDNSPLHF. In DNA form, the CDR3 reads TGTGCCAGCAGTCTACGGACAGATAATTCACCCCTCCACTTT.

The chain combines TRBV19 with TRBJ2-2; 7 positions agree with TRBD2. Losses at the gene ends were 7 bases for V and 4 bases for J; bases not matched to a gene: 9. Germline V lookup: CDR1 LNHDA, CDR2 SQIVND (reference sequence). This CDR3 has 15 amino acids. The CDR3 bases are TGTGCCAGTAAGCTAGCGGCGGCAGGCACCGGGGAGCTGTTTTTT. This sequence encodes CASKLAAAGTGELFF. Full variable domain (outside the CDR3, taken from reference TRBV19 and TRBJ2-2): DGGITQSPKYLFRKEGQNVTLSCEQNLNHDAMYWYRQDPGQGLRLIYYSQIVNDFQKGDIAEGYSVSREKKESFPLTVTSAQKNPTAFYLCASKLAAAGTGELFFGEGSRLTVL.

Written as DNA, the CDR3 is TGTGCCAGCAGTGGGACAGGGCTCGCGGGCTACACCTTC. Translation: CASSGTGLAGYTF. The chain links TRBV25-1 to TRBJ1-2; 8 bases are a match to TRBD1. Germline loops: CDR1 MGHDK, CDR2 SYGVNS. Trimming at V came to 4 bases and at J to 8 bases, leaving 6 bases not matched to a gene. CDR3 length: 13 amino acids.

V gene TRBV5-1 combines with J gene TRBJ1-5; perhaps TRBD1 as D (6 bases). CDR3 size: 14 residues. V was cut by 0 bases and J by 4 bases, with 8 bases left in between. Germline CDR1 reads SGHRS; CDR2 reads YFSETQ. CDR3 protein: CASSLEQGNQPQHF. Written as DNA, the CDR3 is TGCGCCAGCAGCTTGGAACAGGGTAATCAGCCCCAGCATTTT.

This chain uses TRBV27 with TRBJ2-3; 7 bases are shared with TRBD2. CDR1 is MNHEY, CDR2 SMNVEV, per germline (reference sequence). Unmatched junction bases numbered 4, after V lost 3 bases and J lost 4 bases. CDR3 length equals 14 residues. The CDR3 is CASSFALAADTQYF. The CDR3 bases are TGTGCCAGCAGTTTTGCTCTAGCGGCAGATACGCAGTATTTT.

This sequence joins TRBV11-3 and TRBJ2-3; D gene unclear. The germline V gene encodes CDR1 SGHNT and CDR2 YENEEA. The CDR3 is made up of 14 amino acids. V shed 5 bases and J shed 5 bases, with 14 bases lying between them. The DNA for the CDR3 is TGTGCCAGCAGCCCCGGTCATACGGTAGATACGCAGTATTTT. Protein: CASSPGHTVDTQYF.

The count of this clone is one. The chain links TRBV29-1 to TRBJ2-3; the D is unclear. The CDR3 extends over 12 amino acids. Trimming took 4 bases from V and 6 from J, leaving 11 bases between them. Germline-derived CDR1 and CDR2 are SQVTM and ANQGSEA. In nucleotides, the CDR3 is TGCAGCGTTGTCGGCGACGGGGATACGCAGTATTTT. Protein sequence: CSVVGDGDTQYF.

V and J are TRBV4-1 and TRBJ1-2; D unclear. There are 17 residues in the CDR3. Per the germline V gene, CDR1 is MGHRA and CDR2 is YSYEKL. V was trimmed by 4 bases and J by 5 bases, leaving 23 bases between them. The CDR3 is CASSPSPSAGIFYGYTF. The CDR3 region has the DNA TGCGCCAGCAGCCCAAGTCCAAGTGCAGGAATTTTTTATGGCTACACCTTC.